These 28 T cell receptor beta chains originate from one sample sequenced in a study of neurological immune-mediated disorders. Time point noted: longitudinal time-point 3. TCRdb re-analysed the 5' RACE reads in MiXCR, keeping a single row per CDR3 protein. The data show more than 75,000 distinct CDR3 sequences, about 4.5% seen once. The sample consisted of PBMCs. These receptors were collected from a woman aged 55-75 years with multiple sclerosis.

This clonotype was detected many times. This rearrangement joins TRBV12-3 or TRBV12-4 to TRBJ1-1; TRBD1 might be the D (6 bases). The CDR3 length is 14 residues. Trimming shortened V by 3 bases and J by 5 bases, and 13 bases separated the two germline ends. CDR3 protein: CASSFNAGVTEAFF. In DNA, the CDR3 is TGTGCCAGCAGTTTTAATGCAGGGGTAACTGAAGCTTTCTTT.

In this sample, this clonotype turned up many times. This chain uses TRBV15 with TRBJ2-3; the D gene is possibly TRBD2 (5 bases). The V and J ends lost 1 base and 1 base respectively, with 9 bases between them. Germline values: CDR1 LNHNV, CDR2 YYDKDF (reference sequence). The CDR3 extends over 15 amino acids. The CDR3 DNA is TGTGCCACCAGCAGAGGTGGTAGCGGCACAGATACGCAGTATTTT. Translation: CATSRGGSGTDTQYF.

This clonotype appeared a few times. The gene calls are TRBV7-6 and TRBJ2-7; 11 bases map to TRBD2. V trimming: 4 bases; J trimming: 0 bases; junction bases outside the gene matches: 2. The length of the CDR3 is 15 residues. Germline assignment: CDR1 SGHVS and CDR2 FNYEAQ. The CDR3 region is CASSWGLADSYEQYF. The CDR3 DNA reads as TGTGCCAGCAGCTGGGGACTAGCGGACTCCTACGAGCAGTACTTC.

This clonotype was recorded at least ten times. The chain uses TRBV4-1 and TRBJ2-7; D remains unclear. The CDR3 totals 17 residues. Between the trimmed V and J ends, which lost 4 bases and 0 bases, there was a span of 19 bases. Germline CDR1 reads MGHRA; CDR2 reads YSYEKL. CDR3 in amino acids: CASSRKIAGRDSYEQYF. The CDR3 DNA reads TGCGCCAGCAGCCGCAAGATAGCCGGACGAGACTCCTACGAGCAGTACTTC.

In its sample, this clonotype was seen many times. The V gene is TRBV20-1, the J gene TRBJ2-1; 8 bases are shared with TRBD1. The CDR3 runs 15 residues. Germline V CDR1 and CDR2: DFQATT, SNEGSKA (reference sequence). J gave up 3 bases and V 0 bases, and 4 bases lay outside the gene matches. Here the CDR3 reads CSARDQGQGYNEQFF. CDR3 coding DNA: TGCAGTGCTAGAGATCAAGGACAGGGCTACAATGAGCAGTTCTTC.

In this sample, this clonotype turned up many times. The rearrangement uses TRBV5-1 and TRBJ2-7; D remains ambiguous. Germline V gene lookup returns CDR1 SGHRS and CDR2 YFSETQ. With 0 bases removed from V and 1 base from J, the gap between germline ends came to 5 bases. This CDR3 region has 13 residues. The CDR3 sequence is CASSLEVSYEQYF. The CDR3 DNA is TGCGCCAGCAGCTTGGAAGTTTCCTACGAGCAGTACTTC.

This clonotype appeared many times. Here the CDR3 reads CATSRGGGGSYEQYF. The CDR3 coding sequence is TGTGCCACCAGCAGAGGGGGAGGAGGGTCCTACGAGCAGTACTTC. The V call is TRBV15, the J call TRBJ2-7, with a possible D match to TRBD2 (6 bases). Germline values: CDR1 LNHNV, CDR2 YYDKDF (reference sequence). Trimming cost V 1 base and J 1 base, with 11 bases left between them. The CDR3 is made up of 15 amino acids.

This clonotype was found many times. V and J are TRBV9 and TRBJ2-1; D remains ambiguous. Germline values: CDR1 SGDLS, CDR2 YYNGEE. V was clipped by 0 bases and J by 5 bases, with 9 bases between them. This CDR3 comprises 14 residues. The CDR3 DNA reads TGTGCCAGCAGCGTAGCGGTCGGCCACAATGAGCAGTTCTTC. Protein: CASSVAVGHNEQFF.

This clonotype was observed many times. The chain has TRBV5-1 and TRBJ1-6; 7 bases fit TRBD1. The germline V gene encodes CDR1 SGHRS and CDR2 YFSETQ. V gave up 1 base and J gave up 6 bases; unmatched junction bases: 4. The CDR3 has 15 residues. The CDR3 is CASSLPGTVNSPLHF. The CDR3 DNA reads TGCGCCAGCAGCTTGCCCGGGACAGTTAATTCACCCCTCCACTTT.

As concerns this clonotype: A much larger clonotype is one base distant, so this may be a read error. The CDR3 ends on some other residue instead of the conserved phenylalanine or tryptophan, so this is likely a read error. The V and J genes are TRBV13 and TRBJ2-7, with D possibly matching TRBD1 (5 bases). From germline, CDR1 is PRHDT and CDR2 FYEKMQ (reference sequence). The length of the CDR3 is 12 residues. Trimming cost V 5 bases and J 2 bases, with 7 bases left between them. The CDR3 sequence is CASSQTAYEQYL. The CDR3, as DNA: TGTGCCAGCAGCCAGACAGCCTACGAGCAGTACTTA.

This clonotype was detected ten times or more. CDR3 residues: CSARYASGGVYGTDTQYF. CDR3 nucleotide sequence: TGCAGTGCTAGATACGCTAGCGGGGGGGTTTACGGCACAGATACGCAGTATTTT. The chain combines TRBV20-1 with TRBJ2-3; 12 bases are shared with TRBD2. The V and J ends lost 2 bases and 1 base, in that order; junction bases with no gene match: 10. Germline CDR1 DFQATT, CDR2 SNEGSKA (reference sequence). The CDR3 has 18 amino acids.

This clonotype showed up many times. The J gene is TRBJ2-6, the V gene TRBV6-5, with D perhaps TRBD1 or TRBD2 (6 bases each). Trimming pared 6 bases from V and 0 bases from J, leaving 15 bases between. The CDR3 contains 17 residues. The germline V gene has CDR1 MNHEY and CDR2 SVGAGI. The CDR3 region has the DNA TGTGCCAGCAGCAACGGGGGCCCAGGCTCTGGGGCCAACGTCCTGACTTTC. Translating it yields CASSNGGPGSGANVLTF.

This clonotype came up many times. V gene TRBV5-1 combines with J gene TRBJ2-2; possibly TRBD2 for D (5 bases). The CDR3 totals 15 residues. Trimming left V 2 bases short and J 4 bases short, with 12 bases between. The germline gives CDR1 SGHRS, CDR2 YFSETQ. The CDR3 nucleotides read TGCGCCAGCAGCTTTACGGGGAGAGGCACCGGGGAGCTGTTTTTT. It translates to CASSFTGRGTGELFF.

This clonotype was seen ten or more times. The CDR3 DNA follows: TGCAGCGTTGCGCGGAGTTCGAGTGAGACCCAGTACTTC. Its translation: CSVARSSSETQYF. The V call is TRBV29-1, the J call TRBJ2-5, with D uncertain. The length of the CDR3 is 13 residues. Germline CDR1 reads SQVTM; CDR2 reads ANQGSEA. Deletions cut 4 bases from V and 5 bases from J, with 14 bases between.

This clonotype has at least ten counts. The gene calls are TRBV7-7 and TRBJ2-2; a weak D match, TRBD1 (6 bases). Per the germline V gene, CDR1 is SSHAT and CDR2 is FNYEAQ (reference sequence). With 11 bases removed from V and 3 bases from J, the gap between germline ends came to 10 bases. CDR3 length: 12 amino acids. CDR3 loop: CARGTYTGELFF. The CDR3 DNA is TGTGCCCGAGGGACATACACCGGGGAGCTGTTTTTT.

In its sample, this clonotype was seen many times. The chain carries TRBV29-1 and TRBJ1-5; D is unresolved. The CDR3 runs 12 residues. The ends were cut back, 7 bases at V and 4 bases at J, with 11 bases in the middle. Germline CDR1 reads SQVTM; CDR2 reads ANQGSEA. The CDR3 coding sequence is TGCAGCGCTAAGAACAGTAATCAGCCCCAGCATTTT. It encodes CSAKNSNQPQHF.

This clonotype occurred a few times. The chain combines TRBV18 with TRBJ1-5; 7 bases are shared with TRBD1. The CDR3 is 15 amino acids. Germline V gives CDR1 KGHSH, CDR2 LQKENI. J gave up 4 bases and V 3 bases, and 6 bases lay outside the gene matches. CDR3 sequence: CASSPQQGRNQPQHF. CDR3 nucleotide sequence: TGTGCCAGCTCACCGCAACAGGGGAGAAATCAGCCCCAGCATTTT.

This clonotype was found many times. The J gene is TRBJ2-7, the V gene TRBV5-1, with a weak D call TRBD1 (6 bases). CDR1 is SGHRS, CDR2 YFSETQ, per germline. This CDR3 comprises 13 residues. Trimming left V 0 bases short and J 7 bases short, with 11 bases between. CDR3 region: CASSLDRVGEQYF. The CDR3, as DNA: TGCGCCAGCAGCTTGGACAGGGTGGGAGAGCAGTACTTC.

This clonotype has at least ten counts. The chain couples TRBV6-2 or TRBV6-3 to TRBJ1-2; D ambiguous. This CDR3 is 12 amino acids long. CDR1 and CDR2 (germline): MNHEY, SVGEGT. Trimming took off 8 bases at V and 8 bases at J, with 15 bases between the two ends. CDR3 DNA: TGTGCCAGCTCGGATGGAGGGCCAGGCTACACCTTC. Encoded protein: CASSDGGPGYTF.

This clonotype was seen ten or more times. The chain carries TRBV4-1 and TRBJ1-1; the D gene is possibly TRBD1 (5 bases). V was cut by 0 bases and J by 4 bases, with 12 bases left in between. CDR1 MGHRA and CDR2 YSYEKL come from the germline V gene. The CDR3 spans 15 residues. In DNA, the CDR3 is TGCGCCAGCAGCCAAGATTTATGGGGGGGCACTGAAGCTTTCTTT. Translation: CASSQDLWGGTEAFF.

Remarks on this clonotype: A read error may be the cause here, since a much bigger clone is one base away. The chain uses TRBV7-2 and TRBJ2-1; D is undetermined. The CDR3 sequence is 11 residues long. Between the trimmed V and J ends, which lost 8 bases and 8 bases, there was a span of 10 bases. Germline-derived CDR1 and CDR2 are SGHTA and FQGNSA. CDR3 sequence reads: CASAGMDEQFF. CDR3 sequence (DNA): TGTGCCAGCGCTGGAATGGATGAGCAGTTCTTC.

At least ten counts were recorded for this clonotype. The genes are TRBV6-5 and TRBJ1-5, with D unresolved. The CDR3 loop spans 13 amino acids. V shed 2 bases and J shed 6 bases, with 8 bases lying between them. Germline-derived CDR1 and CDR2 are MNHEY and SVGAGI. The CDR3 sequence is CASSYGLSQPQHF. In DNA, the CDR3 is TGTGCCAGCAGTTACGGATTGTCTCAGCCCCAGCATTTT.

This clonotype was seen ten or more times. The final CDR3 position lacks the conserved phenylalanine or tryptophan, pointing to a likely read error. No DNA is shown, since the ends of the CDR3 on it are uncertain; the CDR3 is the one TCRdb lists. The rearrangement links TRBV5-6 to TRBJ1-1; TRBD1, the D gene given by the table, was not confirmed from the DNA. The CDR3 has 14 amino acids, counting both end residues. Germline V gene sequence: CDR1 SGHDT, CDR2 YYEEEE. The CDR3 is CASRPAGKTGPPSV.

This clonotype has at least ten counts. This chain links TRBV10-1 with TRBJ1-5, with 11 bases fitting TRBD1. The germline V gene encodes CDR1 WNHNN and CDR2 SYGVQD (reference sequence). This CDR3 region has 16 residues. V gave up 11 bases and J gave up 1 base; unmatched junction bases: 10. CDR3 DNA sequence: TGCGCCGCAGCCCATGGACAGGGGGCGAGCAATCAGCCCCAGCATTTT. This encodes CAAAHGQGASNQPQHF.

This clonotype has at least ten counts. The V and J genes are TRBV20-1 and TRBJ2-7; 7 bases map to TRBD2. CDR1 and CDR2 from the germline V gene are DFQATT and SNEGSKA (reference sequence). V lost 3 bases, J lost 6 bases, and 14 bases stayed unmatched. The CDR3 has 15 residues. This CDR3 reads CSARELGRAPGEQYF. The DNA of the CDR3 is TGCAGTGCTAGGGAGCTTGGGAGGGCCCCTGGCGAGCAGTACTTC.

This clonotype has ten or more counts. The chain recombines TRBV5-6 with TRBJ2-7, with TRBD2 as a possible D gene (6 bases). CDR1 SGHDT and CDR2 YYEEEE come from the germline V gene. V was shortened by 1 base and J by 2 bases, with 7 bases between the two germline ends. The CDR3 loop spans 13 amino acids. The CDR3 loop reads CASSLRGTYEQYF. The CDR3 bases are TGTGCCAGCAGCTTGCGGGGGACCTACGAGCAGTACTTC.

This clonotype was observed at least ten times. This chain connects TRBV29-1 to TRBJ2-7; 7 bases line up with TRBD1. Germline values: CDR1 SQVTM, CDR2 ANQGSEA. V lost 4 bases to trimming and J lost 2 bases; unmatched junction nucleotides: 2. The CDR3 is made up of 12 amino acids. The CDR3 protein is CSVGTGTYEQYF. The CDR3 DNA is TGCAGCGTTGGGACAGGCACCTACGAGCAGTACTTC.

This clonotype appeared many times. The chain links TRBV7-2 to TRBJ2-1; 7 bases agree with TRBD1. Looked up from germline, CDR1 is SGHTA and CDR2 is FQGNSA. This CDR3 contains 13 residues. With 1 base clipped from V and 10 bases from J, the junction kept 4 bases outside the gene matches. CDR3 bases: TGTGCCAGCAGCTTAGAGGGGGCGCGGGAGCAGTTCTTC. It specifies CASSLEGAREQFF. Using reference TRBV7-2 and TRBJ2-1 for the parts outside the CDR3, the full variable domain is GAGVSQSPSNKVTEKGKDVELRCDPISGHTALYWYRQSLGQGLEFLIYFQGNSAPDKSGLPSDRFSAERTGGSVSTLTIQRTQQEDSAVYLCASSLEGAREQFFGPGTRLTVL.